Shown below are 27 T cell receptor beta chains from a single sample sequenced in a study of blood T cell repertoires in COVID-19. Sequenced by immunoSEQ multiplex PCR; TCRdb stores in-frame clones only, minus some. The top ten clones hold about 1.8% of a sample with about 150,000 clones, 78% of them seen once. Sequencing input: peripheral blood. The receptors were gathered from a man aged 80 or over with acute or convalescent COVID-19.

This chain links TRBV12-5 with TRBJ2-7; possibly TRBD1 for D (5 bases). CDR1 and CDR2 from the germline V gene are LGHNT and FRNRAP. Trimming stripped 4 bases from V and 7 bases from J, with 14 bases between. This CDR3 contains 13 residues. The CDR3 sequence is CASGSRTREEQYF. The CDR3 nucleotides read TGTGCTAGTGGTTCCAGGACCAGGGAAGAGCAGTACTTC.

This chain connects TRBV5-4 to TRBJ2-2; tentative D call: TRBD1 (6 bases). V was shortened by 4 bases and J by 7 bases, with 17 bases between the two germline ends. Germline CDR1 is SGHNT and CDR2 is YYREEE (reference sequence). The CDR3 covers 15 residues. CDR3 DNA sequence: TGTGCCAGCAGCCGTAGGGCAGGGGAAGACGGGGAGCTGTTTTTT. Translating gives CASSRRAGEDGELFF.

This clone was seen a few times. The genes are TRBV7-2 and TRBJ1-6; a weak D match, TRBD1 (5 bases). Germline-derived CDR1 and CDR2 are SGHTA and FQGNSA. Trimming left V 9 bases short and J 13 bases short, with 25 bases between. The CDR3 spans 15 residues. The CDR3 region has the DNA TGTGCCAGTCTCACAACTGTGGGGGGAGTTTTGCCCCTCCACTTT. It translates to CASLTTVGGVLPLHF. Drawing the rest from reference TRBV7-2 and TRBJ1-6, the complete variable domain is GAGVSQSPSNKVTEKGKDVELRCDPISGHTALYWYRQSLGQGLEFLIYFQGNSAPDKSGLPSDRFSAERTGGSVSTLTIQRTQQEDSAVYLCASLTTVGGVLPLHFGNGTRLTVT.

The CDR3 loop reads CASSLTRGATGGSGELFF. CDR3 sequence (DNA): TGTGCCAGCAGCTTAACTCGGGGCGCGACAGGGGGCTCCGGGGAGCTGTTTTTT. The chain uses TRBV7-3 and TRBJ2-2; 10 bases align to TRBD1. The CDR3 is 18 residues long. CDR1 SGHTA and CDR2 FQGTGA come from the germline V gene. J gave up 6 bases and V 0 bases, and 10 bases lay outside the gene matches.

This chain links TRBV7-9 with TRBJ1-4, with D possibly matching TRBD1 (5 bases). CDR1 and CDR2 (germline): SEHNR, FQNEAQ (reference sequence). The V gene lost 7 bases and the J gene lost 8 bases, with 17 bases spanning the gap. This CDR3 has 14 amino acids. DNA of the CDR3: TGTGCCAGCAACTTCGGACAAGGAGAAGAAAAACTGTTTTTT. Residues: CASNFGQGEEKLFF. The full variable domain, with the rest looked up from reference TRBV7-9 and TRBJ1-4, is DTGVSQNPRHKITKRGQNVTFRCDPISEHNRLYWYRQTLGQGPEFLTYFQNEAQLEKSRLLSDRFSAERPKGSFSTLEIQRTEQGDSAMYLCASNFGQGEEKLFFGSGTQLSVL.

The chain couples TRBV7-9 to TRBJ1-3; possibly TRBD1 for D (5 bases). The CDR3 is made up of 17 amino acids. Germline V gene lookup returns CDR1 SEHNR and CDR2 FQNEAQ (reference sequence). V was trimmed by 6 bases and J by 0 bases, leaving 18 bases between them. CDR3 DNA sequence: TGTGCCAGCAGGAAAACTGTGGGGGGAGTCTCTGGAAACACCATATATTTT. It yields the protein CASRKTVGGVSGNTIYF.

This clone was seen a few times. Additional DNA sequences in this sample encode the identical CDR3. V gene TRBV20-1 combines with J gene TRBJ2-5; D unclear. V was pared by 1 base and J by 3 bases, with 3 bases between. The CDR3 extends over 11 amino acids. The germline gives CDR1 DFQATT, CDR2 SNEGSKA (reference sequence). The CDR3 coding sequence is TGCAGTGCTAGAGCCGAAGAGACCCAGTACTTC. Protein product: CSARAEETQYF.

Remarks on this clone: The sample holds other DNA sequences that translate to the same CDR3. The V and J genes are TRBV30 and TRBJ1-1; 8 bases are a match to TRBD1. From germline, CDR1 is GTSNPN and CDR2 SVGIG (reference sequence). CDR3 length equals 12 residues. Trimming cost V 5 bases and J 4 bases; bases outside gene matches: 3. CDR3 protein: CAWEQGGTEAFF. In DNA form, the CDR3 reads TGTGCCTGGGAACAGGGGGGCACTGAAGCTTTCTTT.

This clone was observed a single time. The rearrangement joins TRBV5-1 to TRBJ2-1; D possibly corresponds to TRBD1 (6 bases). The CDR3 spans 14 residues. The germline gives CDR1 SGHRS, CDR2 YFSETQ. Between the trimmed V and J ends, which lost 4 bases and 5 bases, there was a span of 13 bases. The CDR3 loop reads CASSPWTDDNEQFF. CDR3 DNA: TGCGCCAGCAGCCCCTGGACAGATGACAATGAGCAGTTCTTC.

The table lists this clone with a count of one. The rearrangement joins TRBV10-3 to TRBJ1-1, with D possibly matching TRBD1 (5 bases). Germline V lookup: CDR1 ENHRY, CDR2 SYGVKD. CDR3 length equals 15 residues. The V and J ends lost 4 bases and 3 bases respectively, with 15 bases between them. The CDR3 region has the DNA TGTGCCATCAGTGCCTTCGGGGGAGGAGACACTGAAGCTTTCTTT. Its translation: CAISAFGGGDTEAFF.

The rearrangement uses TRBV18 and TRBJ1-1; tentative D call: TRBD1 (6 bases). V lost 2 bases and J lost 1, with 14 bases in between. Germline CDR1 reads KGHSH; CDR2 reads LQKENI. The CDR3 runs 16 residues. The CDR3 here is CASSPLGTGRNTEAFF. The CDR3 DNA is TGTGCCAGCTCACCATTGGGTACAGGGCGGAACACTGAAGCTTTCTTT.

This clone has a single count. J is TRBJ2-7 and V is TRBV11-2, with D perhaps TRBD2 (6 bases). The CDR3 totals 14 residues. Germline loops: CDR1 SGHAT, CDR2 FQNNGV. The ends were cut back, 5 bases at V and 6 bases at J, with 17 bases in the middle. The CDR3 sequence is CASSLVEGRGEQYF. As DNA, the CDR3 is TGTGCCAGCAGCCTAGTGGAGGGACGGGGCGAGCAGTACTTC.

The chain has TRBV14 and TRBJ1-2, with a possible D match to TRBD1 (6 bases). V was pared by 1 base and J by 1 base, with 13 bases between. This CDR3 has 16 amino acids. Germline loops: CDR1 SGHDN, CDR2 FVKESK. The CDR3 nucleotides read TGTGCCAGCAGCCAAGCCTCCGGGACACTTAACTATGGCTACACCTTC. Translated: CASSQASGTLNYGYTF.

The chain links TRBV19 to TRBJ1-6; 9 bases fit TRBD1. Germline assignment: CDR1 LNHDA and CDR2 SQIVND (reference sequence). The CDR3 is 13 residues long. J was trimmed by 7 bases and V by 6 bases; bases with no gene match: 1. The CDR3 nucleotides read TGTGCCAGTAGGACAGGGGGGAATTCACCCCTCCACTTT. This sequence encodes CASRTGGNSPLHF.

V is TRBV6-5 and J is TRBJ1-1, with a weak D call TRBD1 (5 bases). In germline, CDR1 is MNHEY, CDR2 SVGAGI. The CDR3 consists of 14 residues. The V end was cut by 4 bases, the J end by 3 bases, with 12 bases between. The CDR3 reads CASSSRQGDTEAFF. CDR3 DNA sequence: TGTGCCAGCAGTTCTAGGCAGGGCGACACTGAAGCTTTCTTT.

CDR3 sequence reads: CASSLTGSEQYV. CDR3 DNA sequence: TGCGCCAGCAGCTTGACGGGGAGTGAGCAGTACGTC. The chain has TRBV5-1 and TRBJ2-7; D is possibly TRBD2 (5 bases). The CDR3 is 12 amino acids. Trimming left V 1 base short and J 7 bases short, with 9 bases between. Germline lookup yields CDR1 SGHRS and CDR2 YFSETQ.

The chain employs TRBV9 and TRBJ2-2, with a weak D call TRBD1 (6 bases). The CDR3 runs to 16 residues. The germline V and J ends were trimmed by 4 bases and 1 base, with 14 bases remaining between them. CDR1 is SGDLS and CDR2 is YYNGEE in the germline V gene. Here the CDR3 reads CASSPKGQRNTGELFF. The CDR3 region has the DNA TGTGCCAGCAGCCCAAAAGGACAGCGGAACACCGGGGAGCTGTTTTTT.

V and J are TRBV5-1 and TRBJ2-1; 11 nucleotides line up with TRBD2. Germline V gene lookup returns CDR1 SGHRS and CDR2 YFSETQ. There are 16 residues in the CDR3. V lost 2 bases, J lost 6 bases, and 7 bases stayed unmatched. In DNA, the CDR3 is TGCGCCAGCAGCTTTCTTAGCGGGGGGGCCCGCAATGAGCAGTTCTTC. Amino acid sequence: CASSFLSGGARNEQFF.

This clone was seen repeatedly, ten times or more. The DNA for the CDR3 is TGTGCCAGCAGCCAGCGGGTTAGCGGGGGCGCAGAGACCCAGTACTTC. It yields the protein CASSQRVSGGAETQYF. This chain uses TRBV3-1 (or the pseudogene TRBV3-2) with TRBJ2-5; 9 bases agree with TRBD2. CDR1 LGHDT and CDR2 YNNKEL come from the germline V gene (reference sequence). With 3 bases clipped from V and 4 bases from J, the junction kept 9 bases outside the gene matches. The CDR3 runs 16 residues.

The V gene is TRBV6-5, the J gene TRBJ2-2, with D tentatively TRBD2 (5 bases). Trimming removed 5 bases from V and 6 bases from J, with 16 bases in between. The CDR3 is made up of 15 amino acids. The germline V gene has CDR1 MNHEY and CDR2 SVGAGI. The CDR3 spells CASSRFLDFPGELFF. DNA for the CDR3: TGTGCCAGCAGTAGGTTTTTGGACTTCCCCGGGGAGCTGTTTTTT.

The chain carries TRBV10-2 and TRBJ2-1; 14 nucleotides match TRBD2. The junction had 5 bases not matched to a gene; V was cut back by 4 bases and J by 9 bases. CDR3 size: 15 residues. The V gene's germline CDR1 is WSHSY and CDR2 SAAADI. CDR3 loop: CASSATSGGASEQFF. CDR3 DNA sequence: TGCGCCAGCAGTGCGACTAGCGGGGGGGCATCTGAGCAGTTCTTC.

The chain employs TRBV12-3 or TRBV12-4 and TRBJ2-5, with 9 nucleotides matching TRBD1. With 6 bases clipped from V and 5 bases from J, the junction kept 4 bases outside the gene matches. This CDR3 comprises 13 residues. The CDR3 here is CASRPGTGETQYF. In DNA form, the CDR3 reads TGTGCCAGCAGGCCCGGGACAGGGGAGACCCAGTACTTC.

The gene calls are TRBV18 and TRBJ2-7; the D gene is possibly TRBD1 (6 bases). CDR3 size: 13 residues. V was pared by 3 bases and J by 4 bases, with 10 bases between. Per germline, CDR1 KGHSH and CDR2 LQKENI. DNA of the CDR3: TGTGCCAGCTCACCGACAGGAAAATACGAGCAGTACTTC. Its translation is CASSPTGKYEQYF.

The rearrangement joins TRBV29-1 to TRBJ2-2; tentative D call: TRBD1 (7 bases). The CDR3 contains 15 residues. The V gene lost 0 bases and the J gene lost 6 bases, with 14 bases spanning the gap. The germline gives CDR1 SQVTM, CDR2 ANQGSEA. The chain's CDR3 is CSVEDRRGRAGELFF. Here the CDR3 DNA reads TGCAGCGTTGAAGATCGGAGGGGGCGGGCCGGGGAGCTGTTTTTT.

The chain couples TRBV27 to TRBJ2-1, with TRBD2 matching 7 bases. CDR1 is MNHEY, CDR2 SMNVEV, per germline (reference sequence). With 1 base clipped from V and 12 bases from J, the junction kept 15 bases outside the gene matches. This CDR3 is 16 amino acids long. The CDR3 here is CASSLFRTRDRKGQFF. CDR3 sequence (DNA): TGTGCCAGCAGTTTATTTAGGACTAGGGACCGTAAGGGGCAGTTCTTC.

Note on this clone: The sample holds other DNA sequences that translate to the same CDR3. The chain combines TRBV12-3 or TRBV12-4 with TRBJ2-5, with a possible D match to TRBD1 (6 bases). V was pared by 6 bases and J by 5 bases, with 13 bases between. This CDR3 has 13 residues. CDR3 loop: CASSPRGGETQYF. The DNA for the CDR3 is TGTGCCAGCAGCCCCAGGGGCGGGGAGACCCAGTACTTC.

Comments on this clone: One end of the junction varies from germline; a read error may be responsible. The J gene is TRBJ1-2, the V gene TRBV6-1; 8 positions match TRBD1. The CDR3 covers 14 residues. From germline, CDR1 is MNHNS and CDR2 SASEGT. CDR3: CASSEETGAGGYTF. As DNA, the CDR3 is TGTGCCAGCAGCGAAGAGACAGGGGCAGGAGGCTACACCTTC.